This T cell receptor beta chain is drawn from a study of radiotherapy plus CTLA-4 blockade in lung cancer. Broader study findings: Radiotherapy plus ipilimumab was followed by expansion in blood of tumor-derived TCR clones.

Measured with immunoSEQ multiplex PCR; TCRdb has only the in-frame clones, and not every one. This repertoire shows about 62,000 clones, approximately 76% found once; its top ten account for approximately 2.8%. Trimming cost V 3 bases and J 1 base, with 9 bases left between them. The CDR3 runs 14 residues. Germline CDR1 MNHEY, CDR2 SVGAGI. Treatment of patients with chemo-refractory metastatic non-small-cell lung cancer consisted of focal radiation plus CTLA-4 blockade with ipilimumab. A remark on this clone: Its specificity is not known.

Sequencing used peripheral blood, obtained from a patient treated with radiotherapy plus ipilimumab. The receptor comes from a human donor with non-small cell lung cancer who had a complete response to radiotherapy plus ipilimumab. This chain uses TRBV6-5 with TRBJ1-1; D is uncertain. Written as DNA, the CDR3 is TGTGCCAGCAGTTATGGCCGGGGGAACACTGAAGCTTTCTTT. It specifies CASSYGRGNTEAFF.